Shown below are 29 T cell receptor beta chains from a single sample sequenced in a study of T cell changes during pregnancy in multiple sclerosis. Clones were read by immunoSEQ multiplex PCR, and TCRdb kept only the in-frame ones, dropping some. Of about 53,000 clones in the sample, nearly 90% were seen once. Source: peripheral blood, taken after pregnancy. The receptor source for this set is a female donor in good health, enrolled as a control in a pregnancy study.

This chain connects TRBV29-1 to TRBJ2-7, with 10 bases aligning to TRBD1. Losses at the gene ends were 6 bases for V and 7 bases for J; bases not matched to a gene: 3. CDR3 size: 11 residues. The germline V gene has CDR1 SQVTM and CDR2 ANQGSEA. CDR3 residues: CSVGQGGEQYF. The DNA of the CDR3 is TGCAGCGTCGGACAGGGGGGAGAGCAGTACTTC.

The J gene is TRBJ1-2, the V gene TRBV5-1; the match to TRBD1 covers 7 bases. Unmatched junction bases numbered 3, after V lost 3 bases and J lost 7 bases. This CDR3 contains 12 residues. The germline gives CDR1 SGHRS, CDR2 YFSETQ. DNA for the CDR3: TGCGCCAGCAGCTCAGGGGGGATTGGCTACACCTTC. As protein: CASSSGGIGYTF.

The chain couples TRBV7-3 to TRBJ2-3, with D perhaps matching TRBD2 (6 bases). The CDR3 covers 15 residues. Germline loops: CDR1 SGHTA, CDR2 FQGTGA. Trimming pared 3 bases from V and 2 bases from J, leaving 12 bases between. DNA for the CDR3: TGTGCCAGCAGCTTCCTTCGGGGGTTCACAGATACGCAGTATTTT. Its protein product is CASSFLRGFTDTQYF.

The chain is built from TRBV6-4 and TRBJ2-2; maybe TRBD2 (5 bases). V was trimmed by 7 bases and J by 7 bases, leaving 16 bases between them. The CDR3 contains 14 residues. Germline CDR1 reads MRHNA; CDR2 reads SNTAGT. The CDR3 sequence: CASTLGSGGGELFF. The CDR3 bases are TGTGCCAGCACCTTAGGGTCAGGAGGCGGGGAGCTGTTTTTT.

This clone has a single count. The chain has TRBV4-2 and TRBJ1-2; TRBD1 aligns across 9 bases. Germline V gene sequence: CDR1 LGHNA, CDR2 YNFKEQ. After removal of 4 bases from V and 4 bases from J, the junction contained 4 bases not matched to a gene. CDR3 length: 14 amino acids. The CDR3 nucleotides read TGTGCCAGCAGCCGACAGACAGGGGGCTATGGCTACACCTTC. Protein product: CASSRQTGGYGYTF.

The rearrangement joins TRBV27 to TRBJ2-5; 7 bases agree with TRBD1. Germline V gives CDR1 MNHEY, CDR2 SMNVEV (reference sequence). CDR3 length: 16 residues. With V trimmed by 8 bases and J by 2 bases, 14 bases remained unmatched. The DNA for the CDR3 is TGTGCCAGCCGTCTTGGTACCGGGACAGCACAAGAGACCCAGTACTTC. It specifies CASRLGTGTAQETQYF.

The V call is TRBV15, the J call TRBJ1-2; 9 bases align to TRBD1. Trimming at V came to 1 base and at J to 4 bases, leaving 4 bases not matched to a gene. Germline assignment: CDR1 LNHNV and CDR2 YYDKDF (reference sequence). The CDR3 totals 15 residues. CDR3 residues: CATSRGGQGGYGYTF. Here the CDR3 DNA reads TGTGCCACCAGCAGAGGGGGACAGGGAGGCTATGGCTACACCTTC. The whole variable domain, filled in from reference TRBV15 and TRBJ1-2, reads DAMVIQNPRYQVTQFGKPVTLSCSQTLNHNVMYWYQQKSSQAPKLLFHYYDKDFNNEADTPDNFQSRRPNTSFCFLDIRSPGLGDTAMYLCATSRGGQGGYGYTFGSGTRLTVV.

The chain carries TRBV18 and TRBJ2-3; D is unresolved. Germline loops: CDR1 KGHSH, CDR2 LQKENI. V was shortened by 8 bases and J by 1 base, with 7 bases between the two germline ends. This CDR3 is built from 12 residues. The CDR3 coding sequence is TGTGCCAGCGCCCCGGGCACAGATACGCAGTATTTT. The encoded protein is CASAPGTDTQYF. Full variable domain (missing parts from reference TRBV18 and TRBJ2-3): NAGVMQNPRHLVRRRGQEARLRCSPMKGHSHVYWYRQLPEEGLKFMVYLQKENIIDESGMPKERFSAEFPKEGPSILRIQQVVRGDSAAYFCASAPGTDTQYFGPGTRLTVL.

The chain carries TRBV19 and TRBJ1-1; 8 nucleotides match TRBD1. V trimming: 3 bases; J trimming: 2 bases; junction bases outside the gene matches: 5. The V gene's germline CDR1 is LNHDA and CDR2 SQIVND (reference sequence). The CDR3 consists of 15 residues. In DNA form, the CDR3 reads TGTGCCAGTAGTATCCCTGGGACAGGAAACACTGAAGCTTTCTTT. It translates to CASSIPGTGNTEAFF.

The rearrangement joins TRBV28 to TRBJ2-7; D may be TRBD1 (5 bases). Germline V gene data show CDR1 as MDHEN and CDR2 as SYDVKM. The CDR3 totals 14 residues. Trimming left V 2 bases short and J 4 bases short, with 12 bases between. This CDR3 reads CASSLKGSSYEQYF. DNA of the CDR3: TGTGCCAGCAGTTTAAAGGGGTCTAGTTACGAGCAGTACTTC.

This chain joins TRBV6-4 and TRBJ1-2; D call uncertain. The CDR3 is 12 residues long. Germline lookup yields CDR1 MRHNA and CDR2 SNTAGT. V was clipped by 6 bases and J by 0 bases, with 5 bases between them. This CDR3 reads CASRASNYGYTF. The CDR3 DNA follows: TGTGCCAGCAGGGCTTCTAACTATGGCTACACCTTC.

CDR3 in amino acids: CASSSRQGMNTEAFF. In nucleotides, the CDR3 is TGTGCCAGCAGCTCTAGACAGGGAATGAACACTGAAGCTTTCTTT. V gene TRBV7-2 combines with J gene TRBJ1-1, with 7 bases lining up with TRBD1. Germline CDR1 is SGHTA and CDR2 is FQGNSA. CDR3 length: 15 amino acids. With 4 bases clipped from V and 0 bases from J, the junction kept 5 bases outside the gene matches. Full variable domain (rest looked up from reference TRBV7-2 and TRBJ1-1): GAGVSQSPSNKVTEKGKDVELRCDPISGHTALYWYRQSLGQGLEFLIYFQGNSAPDKSGLPSDRFSAERTGGSVSTLTIQRTQQEDSAVYLCASSSRQGMNTEAFFGQGTRLTVV.

The chain employs TRBV18 and TRBJ2-7; D is possibly TRBD1 (6 bases). Trimming removed 5 bases from V and 0 bases from J, with 20 bases in between. In germline, CDR1 is KGHSH, CDR2 LQKENI. The CDR3 spans 17 residues. CDR3 DNA: TGTGCCAGCTCAAACCAGCCAGGGGCCGCAAGCTCCTACGAGCAGTACTTC. This gives the protein CASSNQPGAASSYEQYF.

J is TRBJ1-6 and V is TRBV30; 9 nucleotides line up with TRBD1. In germline, CDR1 is GTSNPN, CDR2 SVGIG (reference sequence). The CDR3 loop spans 14 amino acids. Trimming took 0 bases from V and 10 from J; bases not matched to a gene: 4. CDR3 sequence: CAWSVGTGLSPLHF. DNA of the CDR3: TGTGCCTGGAGTGTCGGGACAGGGTTATCACCCCTCCACTTT.

The count of this clone is one. The genes are TRBV7-2 and TRBJ1-6; D may be TRBD1 (6 bases). V was trimmed by 6 bases and J by 10 bases, leaving 22 bases between them. Germline assignment: CDR1 SGHTA and CDR2 FQGNSA. CDR3 size: 16 residues. The chain's CDR3 is CASRASKQGSGSPLHF. CDR3 nucleotides: TGTGCCAGCAGGGCATCGAAACAGGGAAGTGGCTCACCCCTCCACTTT.

This clone was observed a handful of times. This chain uses TRBV6-1 with TRBJ1-2, with 8 bases identical to TRBD1. CDR3 length: 15 amino acids. Germline V gene data show CDR1 as MNHNS and CDR2 as SASEGT. Trimming took 5 bases from V and 5 from J; bases not matched to a gene: 10. As DNA, the CDR3 is TGTGCCAGCAGTCCCCCGCCGGACAGGGAGTATGGCTACACCTTC. Residues: CASSPPPDREYGYTF.

The V call is TRBV29-1, the J call TRBJ1-1; TRBD1 matches at 8 bases. Trimming cost V 7 bases and J 0 bases; bases outside gene matches: 13. CDR1 SQVTM and CDR2 ANQGSEA come from the germline V gene. The CDR3 has 16 amino acids. In DNA form, the CDR3 reads TGCAGCGGGGCAGGGGGCGAAGGGTTGGTGAACACTGAAGCTTTCTTT. This codes for CSGAGGEGLVNTEAFF.

This chain uses TRBV10-1 with TRBJ2-3; no definite D call. Trimming removed 6 bases from V and 4 bases from J, with 8 bases in between. Germline CDR1 reads WNHNN; CDR2 reads SYGVQD (reference sequence). The CDR3 covers 12 residues. The CDR3 loop reads CASSSTADTQYF. The CDR3, as DNA: TGCGCCAGCAGCTCTACGGCAGATACGCAGTATTTT.

The chain has TRBV27 and TRBJ2-7, with 8 bases identical to TRBD1. V lost 5 bases, J lost 2 bases, and 5 bases stayed unmatched. The CDR3 sequence is 14 residues long. Germline CDR1 and CDR2: MNHEY and SMNVEV (reference sequence). The CDR3 protein is CASSLGQGTYEQYF. In DNA form, the CDR3 reads TGTGCCAGCAGTCTTGGACAGGGAACCTACGAGCAGTACTTC.

The chain employs TRBV6-6 and TRBJ2-7, with a tentative D call TRBD1 (6 bases). This CDR3 contains 14 residues. From germline, CDR1 is MNHNY and CDR2 SVGAGI (reference sequence). V lost 6 bases to trimming and J lost 3 bases, with 15 bases between them. CDR3 nucleotides: TGTGCCAGCAGGACGCAGGGGCAGATCTACGAGCAGTACTTC. Translation gives CASRTQGQIYEQYF.

This chain joins TRBV7-6 and TRBJ2-1, with a possible D match to TRBD2 (5 bases). Trimming left V 1 base short and J 9 bases short, with 7 bases between. The V gene's germline CDR1 is SGHVS and CDR2 FNYEAQ. The CDR3 is 12 amino acids. The CDR3: CASSLGGREQFF. The DNA of the CDR3 is TGTGCCAGCAGCTTAGGAGGGCGTGAGCAGTTCTTC.

V is TRBV10-3 and J is TRBJ1-2, with TRBD1 as a possible D gene (5 bases). In germline, CDR1 is ENHRY, CDR2 SYGVKD. Trimming took 0 bases from V and 5 from J, leaving 16 bases between them. The CDR3 has 16 residues. The CDR3 sequence: CAISESDLRGWYGYTF. The DNA of the CDR3 is TGTGCCATCAGTGAGTCGGATCTGCGGGGGTGGTATGGCTACACCTTC.

The chain combines TRBV27 with TRBJ1-1; TRBD1 aligns across 8 bases. The CDR3 sequence is 17 residues long. J was trimmed by 4 bases and V by 8 bases; bases with no gene match: 18. The V gene's germline CDR1 is MNHEY and CDR2 SMNVEV (reference sequence). As DNA, the CDR3 is TGTGCCAGCTCCTCCGGGACAGGACCCTCCACGGGCACTGAAGCTTTCTTT. Protein sequence: CASSSGTGPSTGTEAFF.

The CDR3 nucleotides read TGTGCCACCTCAAGAGGGGGCGCCAACTATGGCTACACCTTC. This gives the protein CATSRGGANYGYTF. This chain links TRBV19 with TRBJ1-2; 7 positions agree with TRBD1. Germline assignment: CDR1 LNHDA and CDR2 SQIVND (reference sequence). This CDR3 has 14 residues. The V and J ends lost 10 bases and 2 bases, in that order; junction bases with no gene match: 10.

V and J are TRBV2 and TRBJ1-6; 7 bases are a match to TRBD1. This CDR3 contains 12 residues. Looked up from germline, CDR1 is SNHLY and CDR2 is FYNNEI. Germline trimming cut 7 bases from V and 9 bases from J; bases unmatched to any gene: 3. CDR3 amino acids: CASNRGGSPLHF. CDR3 in DNA: TGTGCCAGCAACAGGGGAGGTTCACCCCTCCACTTT. The entire variable domain, with the rest obtained from reference TRBV2 and TRBJ1-6, is as follows: EPEVTQTPSHQVTQMGQEVILRCVPISNHLYFYWYRQILGQKVEFLVSFYNNEISEKSEIFDDQFSVERPDGSNFTLKIRSTKLEDSAMYFCASNRGGSPLHFGNGTRLTVT.

This rearrangement joins TRBV6-1 to TRBJ1-1; perhaps TRBD1 as D (6 bases). V lost 4 bases and J lost 6, with 12 bases in between. The germline V gene encodes CDR1 MNHNS and CDR2 SASEGT. The CDR3 loop spans 13 amino acids. The CDR3 coding sequence is TGTGCCAGCAGTGTGAACAGGGACCCTGAAGCTTTCTTT. Amino acid sequence: CASSVNRDPEAFF.

The chain joins TRBV5-1 to TRBJ1-5, with D uncertain. Germline values: CDR1 SGHRS, CDR2 YFSETQ. The V and J ends lost 4 bases and 0 bases respectively, with 11 bases between them. This CDR3 has 15 residues. The CDR3 coding sequence is TGCGCCAGCAGCCTGGACGGAGATAGCAATCAGCCCCAGCATTTT. This gives the protein CASSLDGDSNQPQHF.

The chain combines TRBV7-6 with TRBJ1-1; D is perhaps TRBD1 (6 bases). This CDR3 region has 14 residues. Germline CDR1 is SGHVS and CDR2 is FNYEAQ. The V end was cut by 5 bases, the J end by 0 bases, with 10 bases between. CDR3 sequence: CASSAGQLNTEAFF. The CDR3 DNA sequence: TGTGCCAGCAGCGCTGGACAGTTGAACACTGAAGCTTTCTTT.

The chain recombines TRBV11-2 with TRBJ2-2; 7 nucleotides match TRBD1. CDR1 and CDR2 from the germline V gene are SGHAT and FQNNGV. J was trimmed by 6 bases and V by 6 bases; bases with no gene match: 13. The CDR3 sequence is 16 residues long. Here the CDR3 DNA reads TGTGCCAGCAGGCGCCTCAGGGGGAGAACGGCCGGGGAGCTGTTTTTT. Its translation is CASRRLRGRTAGELFF.